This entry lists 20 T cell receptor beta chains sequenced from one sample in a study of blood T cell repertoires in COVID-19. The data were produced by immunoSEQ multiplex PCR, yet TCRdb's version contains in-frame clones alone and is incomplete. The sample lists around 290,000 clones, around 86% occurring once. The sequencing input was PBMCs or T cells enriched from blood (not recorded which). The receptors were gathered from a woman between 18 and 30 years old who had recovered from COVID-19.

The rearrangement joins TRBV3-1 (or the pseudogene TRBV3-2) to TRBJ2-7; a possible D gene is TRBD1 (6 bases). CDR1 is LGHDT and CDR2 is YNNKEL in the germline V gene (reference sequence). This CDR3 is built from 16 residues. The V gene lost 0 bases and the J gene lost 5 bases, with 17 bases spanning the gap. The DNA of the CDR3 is TGTGCCAGCAGCCAAGATTGGGGGACAACGTACGACGAGCAGTACTTC. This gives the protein CASSQDWGTTYDEQYF.

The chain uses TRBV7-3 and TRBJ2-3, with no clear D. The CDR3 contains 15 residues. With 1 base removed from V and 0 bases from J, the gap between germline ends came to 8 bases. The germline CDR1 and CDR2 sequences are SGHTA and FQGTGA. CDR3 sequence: CASSLILSSTDTQYF. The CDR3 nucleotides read TGTGCCAGCAGCTTAATTCTATCCAGCACAGATACGCAGTATTTT.

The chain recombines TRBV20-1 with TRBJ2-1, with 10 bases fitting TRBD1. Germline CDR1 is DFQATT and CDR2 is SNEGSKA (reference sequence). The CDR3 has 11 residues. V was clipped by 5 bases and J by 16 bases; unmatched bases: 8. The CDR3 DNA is TGCAGTGCTGGACAGGGGGTGAGGTACTTCTTC. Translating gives CSAGQGVRYFF.

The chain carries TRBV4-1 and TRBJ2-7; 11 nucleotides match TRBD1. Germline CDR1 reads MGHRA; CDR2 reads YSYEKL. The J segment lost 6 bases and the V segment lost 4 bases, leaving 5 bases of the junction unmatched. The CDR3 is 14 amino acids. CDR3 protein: CASSRPGTGGEQYF. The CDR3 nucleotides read TGCGCCAGCAGCCGCCCCGGGACAGGGGGCGAGCAGTACTTC.

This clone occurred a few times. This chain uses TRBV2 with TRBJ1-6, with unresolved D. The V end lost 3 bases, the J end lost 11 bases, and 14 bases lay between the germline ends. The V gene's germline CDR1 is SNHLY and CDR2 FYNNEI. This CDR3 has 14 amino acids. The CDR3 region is CASSDGALFAPLHF. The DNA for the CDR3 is TGTGCCAGCAGTGACGGTGCGCTTTTCGCACCCCTCCACTTT.

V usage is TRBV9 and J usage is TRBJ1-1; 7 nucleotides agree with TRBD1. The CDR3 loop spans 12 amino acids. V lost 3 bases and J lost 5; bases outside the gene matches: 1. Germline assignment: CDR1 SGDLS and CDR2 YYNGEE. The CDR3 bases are TGTGCCAGCAGCGGACAGGGTACTGAAGCTTTCTTT. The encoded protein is CASSGQGTEAFF. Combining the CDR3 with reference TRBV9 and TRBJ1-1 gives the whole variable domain DSGVTQTPKHLITATGQRVTLRCSPRSGDLSVYWYQQSLDQGLQFLIQYYNGEERAKGNILERFSAQQFPDLHSELNLSSLELGDSALYFCASSGQGTEAFFGQGTRLTVV.

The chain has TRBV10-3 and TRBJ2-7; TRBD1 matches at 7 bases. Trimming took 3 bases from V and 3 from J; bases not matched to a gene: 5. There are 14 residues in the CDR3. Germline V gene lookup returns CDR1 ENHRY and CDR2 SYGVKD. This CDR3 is CAISDRDRNYEQYF. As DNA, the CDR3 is TGTGCCATCAGTGACCGGGACAGAAACTACGAGCAGTACTTC.

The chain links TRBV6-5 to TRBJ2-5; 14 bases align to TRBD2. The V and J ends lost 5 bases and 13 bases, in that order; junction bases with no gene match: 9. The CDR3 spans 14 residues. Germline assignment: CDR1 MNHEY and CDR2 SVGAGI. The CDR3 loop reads CASSPGTSGSTWYF. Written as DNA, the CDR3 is TGTGCCAGCAGTCCCGGGACTAGCGGGAGTACCTGGTACTTC.

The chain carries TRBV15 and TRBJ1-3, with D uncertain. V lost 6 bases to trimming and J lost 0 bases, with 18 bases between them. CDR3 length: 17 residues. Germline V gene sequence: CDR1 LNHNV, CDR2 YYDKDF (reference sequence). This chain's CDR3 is CATSTGPIRSSGNTIYF. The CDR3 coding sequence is TGTGCCACCAGTACTGGCCCGATACGGAGCTCTGGAAACACCATATATTTT.

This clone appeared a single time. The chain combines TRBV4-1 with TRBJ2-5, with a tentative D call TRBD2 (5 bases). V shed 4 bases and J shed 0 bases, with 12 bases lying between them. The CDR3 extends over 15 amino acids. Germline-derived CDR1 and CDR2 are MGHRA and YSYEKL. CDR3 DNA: TGCGCCAGCAGCCCAGTTTACGGGGACCAAGAGACCCAGTACTTC. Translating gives CASSPVYGDQETQYF.

In DNA form, the CDR3 reads TGTGCCAGCAGTATCCCTAGCGGGAGGAGAAACGAGCAGTACTTC. This encodes CASSIPSGRRNEQYF. This chain joins TRBV28 and TRBJ2-7; the match to TRBD2 covers 11 bases. The CDR3 is made up of 15 amino acids. Trimming removed 5 bases from V and 5 bases from J; junction bases left unmatched: 8. CDR1 and CDR2 from the germline V gene are MDHEN and SYDVKM. The full variable domain, in which reference TRBV28 and TRBJ2-7 provide the parts outside the CDR3, is DVKVTQSSRYLVKRTGEKVFLECVQDMDHENMFWYRQDPGLGLRLIYFSYDVKMKEKGDIPEGYSVSREKKERFSLILESASTNQTSMYLCASSIPSGRRNEQYFGPGTRLTVT.

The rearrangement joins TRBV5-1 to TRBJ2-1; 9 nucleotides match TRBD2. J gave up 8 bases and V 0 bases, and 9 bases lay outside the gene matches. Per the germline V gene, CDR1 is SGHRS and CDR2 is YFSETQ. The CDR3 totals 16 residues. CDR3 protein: CASSLELAGVGDEQFF. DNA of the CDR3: TGCGCCAGCAGCTTGGAGTTAGCGGGAGTAGGTGATGAGCAGTTCTTC.

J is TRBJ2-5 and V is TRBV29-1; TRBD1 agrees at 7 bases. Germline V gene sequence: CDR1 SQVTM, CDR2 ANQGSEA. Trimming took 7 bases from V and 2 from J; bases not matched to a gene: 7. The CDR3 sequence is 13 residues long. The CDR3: CSGGQLLQETQYF. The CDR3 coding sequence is TGCAGCGGGGGACAGCTCTTACAAGAGACCCAGTACTTC.

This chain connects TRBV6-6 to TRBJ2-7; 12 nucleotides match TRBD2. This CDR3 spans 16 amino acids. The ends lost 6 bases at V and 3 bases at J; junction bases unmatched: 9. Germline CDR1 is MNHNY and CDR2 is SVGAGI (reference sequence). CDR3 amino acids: CASSLAGGNIYYEQYF. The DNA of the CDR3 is TGTGCCAGCAGCCTAGCGGGAGGGAATATATACTACGAGCAGTACTTC.

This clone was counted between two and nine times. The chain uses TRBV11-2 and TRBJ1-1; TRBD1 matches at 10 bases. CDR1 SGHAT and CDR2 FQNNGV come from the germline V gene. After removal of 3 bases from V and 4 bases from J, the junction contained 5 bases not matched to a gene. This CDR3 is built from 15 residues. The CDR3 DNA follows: TGTGCCAGCAGCTTTGTGGGACAGGGGACCACTGAAGCTTTCTTT. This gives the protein CASSFVGQGTTEAFF. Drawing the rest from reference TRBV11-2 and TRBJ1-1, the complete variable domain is EAGVAQSPRYKIIEKRQSVAFWCNPISGHATLYWYQQILGQGPKLLIQFQNNGVVDDSQLPKDRFSAERLKGVDSTLKIQPAKLEDSAVYLCASSFVGQGTTEAFFGQGTRLTVV.

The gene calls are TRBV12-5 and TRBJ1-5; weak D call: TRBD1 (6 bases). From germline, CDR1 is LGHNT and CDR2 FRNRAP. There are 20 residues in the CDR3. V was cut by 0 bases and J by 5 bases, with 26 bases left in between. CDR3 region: CASGLVRNPAGAEVDQPQHF. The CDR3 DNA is TGTGCTAGTGGTTTGGTTAGGAATCCTGCAGGGGCTGAGGTGGATCAGCCCCAGCATTTT.

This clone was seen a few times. CDR3: CASSVGLAGGTDQFF. DNA for the CDR3: TGTGCCAGTAGTGTGGGACTAGCGGGGGGGACGGATCAGTTCTTC. V is TRBV19 and J is TRBJ2-1; TRBD2 matches 16 bases. The CDR3 totals 15 residues. CDR1 LNHDA and CDR2 SQIVND come from the germline V gene (reference sequence). Trimming cost V 5 bases and J 13 bases; bases outside gene matches: 8.

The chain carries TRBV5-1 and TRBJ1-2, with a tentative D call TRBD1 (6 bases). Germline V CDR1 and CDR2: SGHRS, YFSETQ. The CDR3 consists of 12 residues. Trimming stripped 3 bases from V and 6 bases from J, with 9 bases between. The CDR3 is CASSSGDNGYTF. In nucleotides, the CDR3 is TGCGCCAGCAGCTCCGGGGACAATGGCTACACCTTC.

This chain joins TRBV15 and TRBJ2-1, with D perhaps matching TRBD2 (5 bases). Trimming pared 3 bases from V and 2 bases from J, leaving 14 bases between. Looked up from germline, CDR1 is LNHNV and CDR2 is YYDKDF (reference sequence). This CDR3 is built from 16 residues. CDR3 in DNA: TGTGCCACCAGCAGGCTGAGGGCAGGTCCCTACAATGAGCAGTTCTTC. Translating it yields CATSRLRAGPYNEQFF.

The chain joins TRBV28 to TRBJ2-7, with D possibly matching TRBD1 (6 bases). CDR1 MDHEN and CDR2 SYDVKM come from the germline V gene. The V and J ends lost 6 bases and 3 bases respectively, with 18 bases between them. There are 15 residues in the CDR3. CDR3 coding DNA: TGTGCCAGCAGCCAGGATCCAATGACAGGCTACGAGCAGTACTTC. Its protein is CASSQDPMTGYEQYF.